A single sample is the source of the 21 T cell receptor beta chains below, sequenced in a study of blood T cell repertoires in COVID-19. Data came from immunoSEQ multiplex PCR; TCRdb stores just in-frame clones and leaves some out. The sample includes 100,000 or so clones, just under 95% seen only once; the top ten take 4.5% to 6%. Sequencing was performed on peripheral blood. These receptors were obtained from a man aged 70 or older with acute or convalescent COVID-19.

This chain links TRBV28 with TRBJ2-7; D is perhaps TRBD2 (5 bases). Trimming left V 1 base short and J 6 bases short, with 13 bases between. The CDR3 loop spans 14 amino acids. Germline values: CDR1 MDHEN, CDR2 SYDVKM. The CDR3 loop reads CASSLSGWRLEQYF. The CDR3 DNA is TGTGCCAGCAGTTTATCCGGGTGGAGGCTCGAGCAGTACTTC.

CDR3 region: CASSYLGGAFF. Here the CDR3 DNA reads TGTGCCAGCAGTTACCTCGGAGGAGCTTTCTTT. The genes are TRBV6-5 and TRBJ1-1; D gene uncertain. The CDR3 is 11 residues long. Germline-derived CDR1 and CDR2 are MNHEY and SVGAGI. Trimming took 2 bases from V and 10 from J, leaving 8 bases between them.

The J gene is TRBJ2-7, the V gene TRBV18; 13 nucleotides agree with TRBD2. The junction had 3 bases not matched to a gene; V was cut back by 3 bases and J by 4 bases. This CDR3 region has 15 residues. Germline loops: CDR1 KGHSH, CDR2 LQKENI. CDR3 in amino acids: CASSPGTSGIYEQYF. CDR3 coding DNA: TGTGCCAGCTCACCCGGGACTAGCGGGATATACGAGCAGTACTTC.

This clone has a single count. This CDR3 is CASSYGQEAPQHF. The CDR3 coding sequence is TGTGCCAGCAGTTACGGACAAGAGGCGCCCCAGCATTTT. This chain links TRBV6-5 with TRBJ1-5; D is perhaps TRBD1 (5 bases). In germline, CDR1 is MNHEY, CDR2 SVGAGI. CDR3 length: 13 amino acids. Trimming stripped 2 bases from V and 9 bases from J, with 11 bases between.

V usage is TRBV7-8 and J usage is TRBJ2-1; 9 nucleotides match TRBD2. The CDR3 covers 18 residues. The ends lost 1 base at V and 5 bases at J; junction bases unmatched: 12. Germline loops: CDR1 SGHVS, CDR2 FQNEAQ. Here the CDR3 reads CASSLGMIAGELDNEQFF. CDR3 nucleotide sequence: TGTGCCAGCAGCTTAGGGATGATAGCGGGAGAGCTCGACAATGAGCAGTTCTTC.

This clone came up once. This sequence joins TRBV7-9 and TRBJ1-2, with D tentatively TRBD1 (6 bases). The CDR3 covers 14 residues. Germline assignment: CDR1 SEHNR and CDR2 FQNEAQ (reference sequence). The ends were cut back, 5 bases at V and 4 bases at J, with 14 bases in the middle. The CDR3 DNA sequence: TGTGCCAGCAGCCCAACGACAGGAGCCTATGGCTACACCTTC. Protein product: CASSPTTGAYGYTF.

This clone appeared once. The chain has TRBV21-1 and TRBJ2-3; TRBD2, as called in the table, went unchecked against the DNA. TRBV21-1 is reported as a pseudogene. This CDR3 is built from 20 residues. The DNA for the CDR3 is TGTGCCAGCAGCAAAGTCCTGTCGGTCCCCCCAGCGGGAGGGCCCGATACGCAGTATTTT. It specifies CASSKVLSVPPAGGPDTQYF.

CDR3 bases: TGTGCCAGTAGTACCCTAGCGGGAGGAGGAGAGACCCAGTACTTC. This encodes CASSTLAGGGETQYF. V gene TRBV19 combines with J gene TRBJ2-5; TRBD2 matches at 11 bases. The CDR3 contains 15 residues. Germline V lookup: CDR1 LNHDA, CDR2 SQIVND (reference sequence). V trimming: 4 bases; J trimming: 4 bases; junction bases outside the gene matches: 5.

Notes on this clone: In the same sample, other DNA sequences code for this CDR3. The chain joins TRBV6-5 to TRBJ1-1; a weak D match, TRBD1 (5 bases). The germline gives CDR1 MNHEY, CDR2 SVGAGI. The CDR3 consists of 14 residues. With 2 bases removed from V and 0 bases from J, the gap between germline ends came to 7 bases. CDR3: CASSYGGVNTEAFF. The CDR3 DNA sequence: TGTGCCAGCAGTTACGGGGGGGTGAACACTGAAGCTTTCTTT.

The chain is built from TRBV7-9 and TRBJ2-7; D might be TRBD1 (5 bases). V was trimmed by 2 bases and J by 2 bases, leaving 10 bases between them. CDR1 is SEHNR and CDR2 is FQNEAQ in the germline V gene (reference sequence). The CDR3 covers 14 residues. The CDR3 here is CASSLRGHPYEQYF. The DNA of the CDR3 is TGTGCCAGCAGCTTAAGGGGCCACCCCTACGAGCAGTACTTC. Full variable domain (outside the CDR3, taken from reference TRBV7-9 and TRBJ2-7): DTGVSQNPRHKITKRGQNVTFRCDPISEHNRLYWYRQTLGQGPEFLTYFQNEAQLEKSRLLSDRFSAERPKGSFSTLEIQRTEQGDSAMYLCASSLRGHPYEQYFGPGTRLTVT.

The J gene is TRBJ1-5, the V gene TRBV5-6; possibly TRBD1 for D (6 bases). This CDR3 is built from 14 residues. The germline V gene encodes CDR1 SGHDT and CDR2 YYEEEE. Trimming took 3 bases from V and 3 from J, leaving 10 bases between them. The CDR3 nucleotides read TGTGCCAGCAGCTACGGACAGTCCAATCAGCCCCAGCATTTT. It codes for CASSYGQSNQPQHF.

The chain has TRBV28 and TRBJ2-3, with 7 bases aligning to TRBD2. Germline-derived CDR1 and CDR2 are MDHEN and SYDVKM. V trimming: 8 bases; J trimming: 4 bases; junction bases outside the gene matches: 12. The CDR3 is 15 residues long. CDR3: CASSPAGVRADTQYF. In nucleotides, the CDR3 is TGTGCCAGCTCACCTGCGGGAGTCCGAGCAGATACGCAGTATTTT.

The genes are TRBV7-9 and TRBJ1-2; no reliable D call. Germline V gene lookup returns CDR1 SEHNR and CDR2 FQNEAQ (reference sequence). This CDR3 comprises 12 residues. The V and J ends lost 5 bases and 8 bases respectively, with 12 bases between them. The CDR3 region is CASSRVEGGYTF. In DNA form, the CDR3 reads TGTGCCAGCAGCCGAGTGGAGGGCGGCTACACCTTC. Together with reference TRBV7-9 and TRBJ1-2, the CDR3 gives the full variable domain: DTGVSQNPRHKITKRGQNVTFRCDPISEHNRLYWYRQTLGQGPEFLTYFQNEAQLEKSRLLSDRFSAERPKGSFSTLEIQRTEQGDSAMYLCASSRVEGGYTFGSGTRLTVV.

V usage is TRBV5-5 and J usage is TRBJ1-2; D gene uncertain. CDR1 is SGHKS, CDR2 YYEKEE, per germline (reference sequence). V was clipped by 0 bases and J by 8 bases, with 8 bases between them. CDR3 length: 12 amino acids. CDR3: CASSLGYGGYTF. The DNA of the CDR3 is TGTGCCAGCAGCTTGGGGTACGGGGGCTACACCTTC.

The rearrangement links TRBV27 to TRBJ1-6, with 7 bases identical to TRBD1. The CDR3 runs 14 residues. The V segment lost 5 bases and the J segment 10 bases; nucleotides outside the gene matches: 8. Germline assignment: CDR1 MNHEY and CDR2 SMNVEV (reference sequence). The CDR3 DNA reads TGTGCCAGCAGTCCTCGACAGGGACGGTCACCCCTCCACTTT. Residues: CASSPRQGRSPLHF.

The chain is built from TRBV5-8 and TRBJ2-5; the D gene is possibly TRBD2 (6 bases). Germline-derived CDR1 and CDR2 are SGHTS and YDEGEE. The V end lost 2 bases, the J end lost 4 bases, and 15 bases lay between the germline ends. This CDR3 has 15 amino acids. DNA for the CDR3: TGTGCCAGCAGCTTCTCCCCCGGGAGTGGAGAGACCCAGTACTTC. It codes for CASSFSPGSGETQYF.

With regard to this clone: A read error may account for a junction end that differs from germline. This CDR3 is CWAATNEKLFF. The CDR3 DNA sequence: TGCTGGGCTGCCACTAATGAAAAACTGTTTTTT. The genes are TRBV11-3 and TRBJ1-4, with unresolved D. In germline, CDR1 is SGHNT, CDR2 YENEEA. The CDR3 loop spans 11 amino acids.

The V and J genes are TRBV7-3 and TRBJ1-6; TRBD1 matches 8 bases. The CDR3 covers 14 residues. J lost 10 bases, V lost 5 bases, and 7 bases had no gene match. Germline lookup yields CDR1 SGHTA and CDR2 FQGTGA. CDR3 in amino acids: CASSQGQGGSPLHF. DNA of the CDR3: TGTGCCAGCAGCCAAGGACAGGGAGGATCACCCCTCCACTTT.

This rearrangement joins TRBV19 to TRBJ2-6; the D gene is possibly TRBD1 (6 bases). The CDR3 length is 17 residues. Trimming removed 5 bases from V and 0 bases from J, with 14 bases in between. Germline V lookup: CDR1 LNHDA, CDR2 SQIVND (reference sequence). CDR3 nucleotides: TGTGCCAGTAGTCCAGGACAGAAACTCTCTGGGGCCAACGTCCTGACTTTC. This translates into CASSPGQKLSGANVLTF.

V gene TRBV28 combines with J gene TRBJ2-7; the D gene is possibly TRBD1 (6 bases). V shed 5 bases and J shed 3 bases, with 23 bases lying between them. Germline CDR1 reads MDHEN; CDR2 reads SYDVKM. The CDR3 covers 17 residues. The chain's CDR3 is CASSLLGRGQGNYEQYF. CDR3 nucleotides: TGTGCCAGCAGTCTTCTGGGGCGAGGTCAGGGGAACTACGAGCAGTACTTC.

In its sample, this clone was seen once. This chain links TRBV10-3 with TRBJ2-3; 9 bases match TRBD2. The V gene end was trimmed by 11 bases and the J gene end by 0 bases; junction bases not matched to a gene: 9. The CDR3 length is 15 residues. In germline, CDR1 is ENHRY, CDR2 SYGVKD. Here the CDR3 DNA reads TGTGCCGGGGCTAGCGGGGAGACTAGCACAGATACGCAGTATTTT. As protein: CAGASGETSTDTQYF.